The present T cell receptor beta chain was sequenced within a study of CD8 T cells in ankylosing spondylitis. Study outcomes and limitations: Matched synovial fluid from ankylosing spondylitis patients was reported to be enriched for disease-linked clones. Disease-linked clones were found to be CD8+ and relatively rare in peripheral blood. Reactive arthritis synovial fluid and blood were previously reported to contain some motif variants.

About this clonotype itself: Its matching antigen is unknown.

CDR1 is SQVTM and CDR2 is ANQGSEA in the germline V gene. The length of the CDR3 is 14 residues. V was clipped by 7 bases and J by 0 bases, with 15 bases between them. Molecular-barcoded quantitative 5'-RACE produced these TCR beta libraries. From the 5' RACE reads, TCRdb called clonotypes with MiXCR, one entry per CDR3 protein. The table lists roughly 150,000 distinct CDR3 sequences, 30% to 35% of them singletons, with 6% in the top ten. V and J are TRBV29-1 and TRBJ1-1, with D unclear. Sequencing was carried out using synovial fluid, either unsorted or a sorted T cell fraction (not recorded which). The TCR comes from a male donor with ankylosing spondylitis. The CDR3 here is CSAQGSYMNTEAFF. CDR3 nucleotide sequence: TGCAGCGCCCAAGGGAGTTACATGAACACTGAAGCTTTCTTT.